This T cell receptor (beta chain) was profiled in a study of T cell responses to AZD1222 COVID-19 vaccine. Study findings and constraints: Just a handful of AZD1222 recipients were seropositive at baseline. The peak T cell response came first, and repertoires were sampled only after it.

Timing groups of about 4 and about 12 weeks for second doses were pooled. For this clone: What it recognizes is unknown.

The V end lost 0 bases, the J end lost 1 base, and 9 bases lay between the germline ends. Germline V CDR1 and CDR2: KGHSH, LQKENI. The CDR3 consists of 15 residues. Data came from immunoSEQ multiplex PCR; TCRdb stores just in-frame clones and leaves some out. This table has about 130,000 clones, 85% appearing once. This sequence was found in an adult who received the AZD1222 COVID-19 vaccine. Sequencing was performed on peripheral blood, taken 28 days after the second AZD1222 dose. The chain couples TRBV18 to TRBJ1-1, with D possibly being TRBD1 (5 bases). The CDR3, as DNA: TGTGCCAGCTCACCACCGTCCAGGGAGAACACTGAAGCTTTCTTT. Translation gives CASSPPSRENTEAFF.